A single sample is the source of the 26 T cell receptor beta chains below, sequenced in a study of T-cell memory formation after mild COVID-19. TCRdb re-called the 5' RACE reads with MiXCR, one entry per CDR3 protein. The sample shows fewer than 400,000 distinct CDR3 sequences, roughly 13% of them seen only once. What was sequenced was PBMCs or a T cell subset sorted from them (not recorded which). Receptor source: a man between 18 and 35 years old who had mild COVID-19 (a few samples of this study predate the infection). Cell type and time point are not known.

The chain couples TRBV4-2 to TRBJ1-1, with D uncertain. The CDR3 runs 13 residues. V was clipped by 1 base and J by 3 bases, with 6 bases between them. Germline V lookup: CDR1 LGHNA, CDR2 YNFKEQ. CDR3 in DNA: TGTGCCAGCAGCCAAGGGGCTGACACTGAAGCTTTCTTT. Its protein product is CASSQGADTEAFF.

This clonotype was observed a handful of times. This chain joins TRBV11-2 and TRBJ1-1; weak D call: TRBD1 (6 bases). Looked up from germline, CDR1 is SGHAT and CDR2 is FQNNGV. V dropped 5 bases and J dropped 4 bases, with 20 bases sitting between them. CDR3 length equals 16 residues. The CDR3 is CASSLHGGRDVTEAFF. For the CDR3, the DNA is TGTGCCAGCAGCCTCCATGGGGGGCGAGATGTCACTGAAGCTTTCTTT. The whole variable domain, remainder taken from reference TRBV11-2 and TRBJ1-1, is EAGVAQSPRYKIIEKRQSVAFWCNPISGHATLYWYQQILGQGPKLLIQFQNNGVVDDSQLPKDRFSAERLKGVDSTLKIQPAKLEDSAVYLCASSLHGGRDVTEAFFGQGTRLTVV.

This clonotype was seen more than once but under ten times. The V gene is TRBV5-6, the J gene TRBJ2-3, with D possibly being TRBD1 (5 bases). The CDR3 extends over 15 amino acids. The ends were cut back, 1 base at V and 2 bases at J, with 11 bases in the middle. Germline CDR1 and CDR2: SGHDT and YYEEEE. The CDR3 protein is CASSLLSGPTDTQYF. The CDR3 DNA reads TGTGCCAGCAGCTTGTTGTCAGGGCCCACAGATACGCAGTATTTT.

This clonotype has ten or more counts. The genes are TRBV7-2 and TRBJ2-3; tentatively, D is TRBD2 (6 bases). The germline CDR1 and CDR2 sequences are SGHTA and FQGNSA. Trimming removed 3 bases from V and 6 bases from J, with 10 bases in between. The CDR3 has 13 residues. Written as DNA, the CDR3 is TGTGCCAGCAGCTTTGAAACTAGCGATACGCAGTATTTT. Protein sequence: CASSFETSDTQYF.

This clonotype was observed a handful of times. V is TRBV4-1 and J is TRBJ2-3; the match to TRBD2 covers 11 bases. This CDR3 has 16 amino acids. Looked up from germline, CDR1 is MGHRA and CDR2 is YSYEKL. V was pared by 0 bases and J by 6 bases, with 5 bases of the junction left unmatched. CDR3 residues: CASSQEGSGRGDTQYF. CDR3 in DNA: TGCGCCAGCAGCCAAGAAGGTAGCGGGAGGGGGGATACGCAGTATTTT.

This chain joins TRBV20-1 and TRBJ1-4, with D perhaps TRBD1 (5 bases). Trimming shortened V by 3 bases and J by 8 bases, and 7 bases separated the two germline ends. Germline V gene lookup returns CDR1 DFQATT and CDR2 SNEGSKA (reference sequence). This CDR3 has 11 residues. CDR3 bases: TGCAGTGCTAGGAACAGGGAAAAACTGTTTTTT. The encoded protein is CSARNREKLFF.

The chain recombines TRBV5-1 with TRBJ2-5; tentative D call: TRBD1 (6 bases). The CDR3 loop spans 15 amino acids. Germline loops: CDR1 SGHRS, CDR2 YFSETQ. V lost 2 bases and J lost 4, with 15 bases in between. CDR3 coding DNA: TGCGCCAGCAGCTTCGCACAGGGAGAGGGAGAGACCCAGTACTTC. Translation: CASSFAQGEGETQYF.

The chain couples TRBV6-5 to TRBJ2-3, with D perhaps given as TRBD1 or TRBD2 (5 bases each). The CDR3 consists of 13 residues. Trimming removed 7 bases at V and 3 bases at J, with 11 bases between. Germline V lookup: CDR1 MNHEY, CDR2 SVGAGI. The CDR3 reads CASNLWGTDTQYF. The CDR3 bases are TGTGCCAGCAACTTATGGGGGACAGATACGCAGTATTTT.

There are many counts of this clonotype. V gene TRBV7-2 combines with J gene TRBJ1-5; 8 bases map to TRBD1. Germline V CDR1 and CDR2: SGHTA, FQGNSA. This CDR3 spans 16 amino acids. After removal of 0 bases from V and 3 bases from J, the junction contained 4 bases not matched to a gene. CDR3 coding DNA: TGTGCCAGCAGCTTAGCGGCAGGGGGCAACAATCAGCCCCAGCATTTT. Translation: CASSLAAGGNNQPQHF.

This clonotype occurred a few times. This chain joins TRBV4-3 and TRBJ1-1, with no clear D. The V gene's germline CDR1 is LGHNA and CDR2 YSLEER. The germline V and J ends were trimmed by 0 bases and 0 bases, with 8 bases remaining between them. This CDR3 region has 15 residues. The CDR3 DNA reads as TGCGCCAGCAGCCAAGATCAGGTTTTGAACACTGAAGCTTTCTTT. This gives the protein CASSQDQVLNTEAFF.

This clonotype was seen ten or more times. The rearrangement uses TRBV6-5 and TRBJ2-3; TRBD2 matches 12 bases. The CDR3 is 23 residues long. The J segment lost 1 base and the V segment lost 0 bases, leaving 20 bases of the junction unmatched. Germline CDR1 MNHEY, CDR2 SVGAGI. CDR3 sequence (DNA): TGTGCCAGCAGTTACTCCCCCCTAGCGGGGGGGCCAGGGGTAGAACGGCGCACAGATACGCAGTATTTT. Translation: CASSYSPLAGGPGVERRTDTQYF.

This clonotype was detected a few times. CDR3 in amino acids: CASSRSANYGYTF. For the CDR3, the DNA is TGTGCCAGCAGCCGCAGTGCAAACTATGGCTACACCTTC. V and J are TRBV6-5 and TRBJ1-2; D is uncertain. V was pared by 6 bases and J by 2 bases, with 10 bases between. Germline-derived CDR1 and CDR2 are MNHEY and SVGAGI. The CDR3 contains 13 residues.

This clonotype was counted many times. V usage is TRBV30 and J usage is TRBJ1-1; D ambiguous. V lost 2 bases, J lost 2 bases, and 9 bases lay in between. The CDR3 extends over 13 amino acids. Germline CDR1 GTSNPN, CDR2 SVGIG (reference sequence). CDR3 loop: CAWSYAENTEAFF. The CDR3 DNA is TGTGCCTGGAGTTACGCGGAAAACACTGAAGCTTTCTTT. The variable domain in full, completed from reference TRBV30 and TRBJ1-1, reads SQTIHQWPATLVQPVGSPLSLECTVEGTSNPNLYWYRQAAGRGLQLLFYSVGIGQISSEVPQNLSASRPQDRQFILSSKKLLLSDSGFYLCAWSYAENTEAFFGQGTRLTVV.

This clonotype has ten or more counts. The chain has TRBV5-1 and TRBJ2-5, with a possible D match to TRBD2 (6 bases). The CDR3 has 16 residues. Germline lookup yields CDR1 SGHRS and CDR2 YFSETQ. The V and J ends lost 0 bases and 2 bases respectively, with 14 bases between them. In DNA form, the CDR3 reads TGCGCCAGCAGCTTGGGAGGTAGTAGCGGACAAGAGACCCAGTACTTC. Amino acid sequence: CASSLGGSSGQETQYF.

The rearrangement uses TRBV28 and TRBJ1-1; D gene uncertain. The V end lost 3 bases, the J end lost 5 bases, and 13 bases lay between the germline ends. Germline CDR1 MDHEN, CDR2 SYDVKM. The CDR3 is 14 amino acids. The CDR3 DNA reads TGTGCCAGCAGTTTCCGGCCAGGAGGGACTGAAGCTTTCTTT. This encodes CASSFRPGGTEAFF.

This clonotype has just a few counts. The genes are TRBV5-1 and TRBJ1-2, with TRBD1 identical over 7 bases. The CDR3 sequence is 13 residues long. The trim removed 5 bases at V and 3 bases at J, leaving 4 bases unmatched. Germline V gene sequence: CDR1 SGHRS, CDR2 YFSETQ. Here the CDR3 DNA reads TGCGCCAGCAGTATTACAGGGGACTATGGCTACACCTTC. It encodes CASSITGDYGYTF.

V is TRBV7-2 and J is TRBJ2-2, with D possibly being TRBD1 (6 bases). Trimming removed 4 bases from V and 5 bases from J, with 17 bases in between. CDR3 length: 16 residues. From germline, CDR1 is SGHTA and CDR2 FQGNSA. The CDR3 region is CASSSQEGVWTGELFF. In nucleotides, the CDR3 is TGTGCCAGCAGCTCCCAAGAGGGGGTATGGACCGGGGAGCTGTTTTTT.

This clonotype has just one count. The V call is TRBV5-1, the J call TRBJ2-5; 8 bases fit TRBD2. This CDR3 comprises 16 residues. Germline loops: CDR1 SGHRS, CDR2 YFSETQ. The V segment lost 4 bases and the J segment 5 bases; nucleotides outside the gene matches: 13. The CDR3 sequence: CASSPPTGGAWETQYF. In DNA, the CDR3 is TGCGCCAGCAGCCCCCCGACCGGGGGGGCCTGGGAGACCCAGTACTTC.

The rearrangement links TRBV10-3 to TRBJ2-3; TRBD2 agrees at 8 bases. The CDR3 contains 15 residues. Trimming at V came to 5 bases and at J to 6 bases, leaving 10 bases not matched to a gene. Germline-derived CDR1 and CDR2 are ENHRY and SYGVKD. CDR3 bases: TGTGCCATCAGTACCAACCTCGGACTAGCCGATACGCAGTATTTT. Translated, it gives CAISTNLGLADTQYF.

This clonotype showed up many times. This chain uses TRBV5-1 with TRBJ2-7; D gene unclear. The CDR3 spans 14 residues. The germline V and J ends were trimmed by 3 bases and 1 base, with 11 bases remaining between them. The germline gives CDR1 SGHRS, CDR2 YFSETQ. This CDR3 reads CASSWRPVSYEQYF. The CDR3 DNA reads TGCGCCAGCAGCTGGAGACCCGTATCCTACGAGCAGTACTTC.

This clonotype was counted a few times. The V and J genes are TRBV7-9 and TRBJ1-2, with TRBD1 identical over 7 bases. V shed 5 bases, J shed 2 bases, and the junction held 5 bases outside the gene matches. Germline V gene lookup returns CDR1 SEHNR and CDR2 FQNEAQ (reference sequence). There are 14 residues in the CDR3. The CDR3 DNA reads as TGTGCCAGCAGCACGCCGGGACAGAACTATGGCTACACCTTC. It is translated as CASSTPGQNYGYTF.

The chain has TRBV7-8 and TRBJ2-1; TRBD2 aligns across 12 bases. The CDR3 consists of 15 residues. Germline V gene sequence: CDR1 SGHVS, CDR2 FQNEAQ. V trimming: 5 bases; J trimming: 3 bases; junction bases outside the gene matches: 2. CDR3 DNA: TGTGCCAGCAGCGCACTAGCGGGGGGCTACAATGAGCAGTTCTTC. Amino acid sequence: CASSALAGGYNEQFF.

This clonotype was recorded a few times. This chain uses TRBV4-2 with TRBJ1-6; D is unresolved. Trimming stripped 5 bases from V and 0 bases from J, with 11 bases between. From germline, CDR1 is LGHNA and CDR2 YNFKEQ. CDR3 length equals 16 residues. Here the CDR3 reads CASSENSNSYNSPLHF. The CDR3 bases are TGTGCCAGCAGCGAAAACTCTAACTCCTATAATTCACCCCTCCACTTT.

This chain connects TRBV20-1 to TRBJ2-1, with 9 bases that match TRBD2. J lost 4 bases, V lost 5 bases, and 6 bases had no gene match. The length of the CDR3 is 14 residues. CDR1 is DFQATT, CDR2 SNEGSKA, per germline (reference sequence). The CDR3 sequence is CSAAGLAGYNEQFF. In nucleotides, the CDR3 is TGCAGTGCTGCCGGGCTAGCGGGGTACAATGAGCAGTTCTTC.

The table lists this clonotype with a few counts. This chain uses TRBV6-1 with TRBJ2-1; no reliable D call. Trimming removed 5 bases from V and 4 bases from J, with 6 bases in between. This CDR3 has 12 residues. Per germline, CDR1 MNHNS and CDR2 SASEGT. The CDR3 spells CASSRPYNEQFF. The CDR3 DNA follows: TGTGCCAGCAGTAGACCTTACAATGAGCAGTTCTTC.

J is TRBJ2-5 and V is TRBV20-1; 8 bases map to TRBD2. V dropped 1 base and J dropped 4; count of bases not matched to a gene: 5. This CDR3 spans 14 amino acids. Germline assignment: CDR1 DFQATT and CDR2 SNEGSKA (reference sequence). Here the CDR3 DNA reads TGCAGTGCTAGAGGCGGGGGGCCGGGAGAGACCCAGTACTTC. Its protein product is CSARGGGPGETQYF.